The 10 T cell receptor beta chains in this list originate from one sample, sequenced in a study of human T cells and chemical hapten exposure. TCRdb ran MiXCR on the RACE reads and lists one entry per CDR3 protein. The sample has about 380,000 distinct CDR3 sequences; more than 4.5% are singletons. The time point: patch test 1, 2 weeks after DPC sensitization. The treatment here: therapeutic diphenylcyclopropenone sensitization with weekly scalp DPC. The sequenced sample was whole blood, obtained in connection with sensitization to the hapten diphenylcyclopropenone (DPC). The receptor set was obtained from a woman aged 50 to 65 with alopecia areata. Some clones in this sample may be carry-over from other donors' samples.

At least ten counts were recorded for this clonotype. V and J are TRBV12-3 or TRBV12-4 and TRBJ1-2; D not certain. The CDR3 runs to 11 residues. V lost 6 bases, J lost 5 bases, and 7 bases lay in between. CDR3 bases: TGTGCCAGCAGCCCCCAATATGGCTACACCTTC. Amino acids: CASSPQYGYTF.

This clonotype occurred a few times. This chain links TRBV13 with TRBJ1-1; the D is unclear. Trimming took off 3 bases at V and 5 bases at J, with 7 bases between the two ends. The CDR3 consists of 12 residues. Germline V CDR1 and CDR2: PRHDT, FYEKMQ (reference sequence). CDR3 coding DNA: TGTGCCAGCAGCTTCCCGCAGACTGAAGCTTTCTTT. It yields the protein CASSFPQTEAFF.

The J gene is TRBJ2-7, the V gene TRBV20-1, with a weak D call TRBD2 (5 bases). With 0 bases removed from V and 0 bases from J, the gap between germline ends came to 6 bases. This CDR3 is 13 amino acids long. The germline V gene encodes CDR1 DFQATT and CDR2 SNEGSKA (reference sequence). The CDR3 here is CSARDGDSYEQYF. CDR3 in DNA: TGCAGTGCTAGAGACGGGGACTCCTACGAGCAGTACTTC.

This clonotype was observed many times. This chain uses TRBV4-2 with TRBJ2-4; TRBD2 matches at 14 bases. Germline V CDR1 and CDR2: LGHNA, YNFKEQ. This CDR3 is 19 amino acids long. Trimming at V came to 4 bases and at J to 0 bases, leaving 8 bases not matched to a gene. The CDR3 DNA sequence: TGTGCCAGCAGCCCTACGGGACTAGCGGGAGCCCTAGCCAAAAACATTCAGTACTTC. It is translated as CASSPTGLAGALAKNIQYF.

This clonotype was observed many times. V is TRBV18 and J is TRBJ2-1, with TRBD2 identical over 14 bases. The CDR3 runs 17 residues. V trimming: 0 bases; J trimming: 2 bases; junction bases outside the gene matches: 0. The germline V gene encodes CDR1 KGHSH and CDR2 LQKENI. For the CDR3, the DNA is TGTGCCAGCTCACCACCGGGACTAGCGGGAGCCTACAATGAGCAGTTCTTC. Residues: CASSPPGLAGAYNEQFF.

This clonotype was counted ten times or more. The genes are TRBV4-1 and TRBJ1-1; the match to TRBD1 covers 9 bases. Looked up from germline, CDR1 is MGHRA and CDR2 is YSYEKL. The V gene end was trimmed by 5 bases and the J gene end by 6 bases; junction bases not matched to a gene: 10. The CDR3 consists of 15 residues. In nucleotides, the CDR3 is TGCGCCAGCAGCTCCAGACAGGGGGATGTGGCTGAAGCTTTCTTT. Translation: CASSSRQGDVAEAFF.

This clonotype came up many times. The chain has TRBV7-8 and TRBJ2-1; D unresolved. V lost 1 base and J lost 5, with 6 bases in between. Looked up from germline, CDR1 is SGHVS and CDR2 is FQNEAQ. CDR3 length: 13 residues. CDR3 region: CASSLDRNNEQFF. As DNA, the CDR3 is TGTGCCAGCAGCTTAGACAGAAACAATGAGCAGTTCTTC.

This clonotype was seen a handful of times. The rearrangement links TRBV6-2 or TRBV6-3 to TRBJ2-7; D is uncertain. V lost 4 bases and J lost 3, with 10 bases in between. This CDR3 spans 13 amino acids. Germline V gives CDR1 MNHEY, CDR2 SVGEGT. CDR3 bases: TGTGCCAGCAGTTCCCCGGGCCACTACGAGCAGTACTTC. Protein sequence: CASSSPGHYEQYF.

Only a few counts were recorded for this clonotype. V and J are TRBV2 and TRBJ2-1, with D possibly being TRBD1 (6 bases). The CDR3 consists of 13 residues. Trimming stripped 4 bases from V and 7 bases from J, with 11 bases between. The germline gives CDR1 SNHLY, CDR2 FYNNEI. This CDR3 reads CASSAGEVNEQFF. In DNA form, the CDR3 reads TGTGCCAGCAGTGCAGGGGAAGTGAATGAGCAGTTCTTC.

This clonotype was observed a few times. This chain connects TRBV5-6 to TRBJ1-5; TRBD1 might be the D (5 bases). Germline lookup yields CDR1 SGHDT and CDR2 YYEEEE. CDR3 length: 13 residues. Trimming took off 0 bases at V and 5 bases at J, with 6 bases between the two ends. The CDR3 loop is CASSLGQHQPQHF. The DNA for the CDR3 is TGTGCCAGCAGCTTGGGACAGCATCAGCCCCAGCATTTT.